This TCR beta chain originates from a study of radiation and T cells in renal cell carcinoma. Clones were sequenced by immunoSEQ multiplex PCR, and TCRdb holds only the in-frame ones, with some missing. The sample lists 70,000 to 100,000 clones, approximately 80% seen once, with roughly 6% in the top ten. The CDR3 is 18 amino acids. Germline V gene lookup returns CDR1 SGHVS and CDR2 FQNEAQ. V was pared by 6 bases and J by 6 bases, with 27 bases between. Time point: baseline pretreatment blood. Treatment meaning: 15 Gy SBRT to primary tumor, nephrectomy 4 weeks later. The chain links TRBV7-8 to TRBJ2-1; no clear D. The starting material was blood, obtained from a patient whose treatment included radiotherapy and nephrectomy. This clonotype originated in a man between 60 and 70 years old with renal cell carcinoma. The CDR3: CASSLLLPPPHIRNEQFF. Here the CDR3 DNA reads TGTGCCAGCAGTTTACTTCTGCCCCCACCCCATATACGCAATGAGCAGTTCTTC.